Listed below are T cell receptor beta chains from one sample, sequenced in a study of cytomegalovirus exposure and HLA in healthy donors. The table came from immunoSEQ multiplex PCR; TCRdb's copy has only in-frame clones and leaves some out. The data show 240,000 or so clones, over 70% seen once. The sequenced sample was PBMCs. The receptors come from a woman in her sixties in good health and CMV-seropositive. Both conserved end residues are part of each CDR3. Fields, in order: V gene, J gene, clone size, D gene, CDR3 DNA, CDR3 protein. The D gene is left open where the match is weak. Clone size is shown for a subset of rows, as once, few, many or a class of expanded clone.

v_gene: TRBV15; j_gene: TRBJ2-7; abundance: few; d_gene: NA; CDR3nt: TGTGCCACCAGCAGAGAACGGTCCTCCTACGAGCAGTACTTC; CDR3aa: CATSRERSSYEQYF
v_gene: TRBV6-5; j_gene: TRBJ2-4; abundance: NA; d_gene: NA; CDR3nt: TGTGCCAGCAGTTACTCGTCCCTAGCCAAAAACATTCAGTACTTC; CDR3aa: CASSYSSLAKNIQYF
v_gene: TRBV25-1; j_gene: TRBJ2-2; abundance: NA; d_gene: TRBD1; CDR3nt: TGTGCCAGCAGTGAATGGGGACAGCACGCCGGGGAGCTGTTTTTT; CDR3aa: CASSEWGQHAGELFF
v_gene: TRBV2; j_gene: TRBJ1-5; abundance: few; d_gene: TRBD1; CDR3nt: TGTGCCAGCAGTGACCGGACAGGGTATCAGCCCCAGCATTTT; CDR3aa: CASSDRTGYQPQHF
v_gene: TRBV5-1; j_gene: TRBJ1-4; abundance: NA; d_gene: NA; CDR3nt: TGCGCCAGCAGCCAGACCGCGGCTCACAATGAAAAACTGTTTTTT; CDR3aa: CASSQTAAHNEKLFF
v_gene: TRBV28; j_gene: TRBJ2-7; abundance: few; d_gene: NA; CDR3nt: TGTGCCAGCAGTTTATACGCCGGGACAAGTACCTACGAGCAGTACTTC; CDR3aa: CASSLYAGTSTYEQYF
v_gene: TRBV10-3; j_gene: TRBJ1-2; abundance: NA; d_gene: NA; CDR3nt: TGTGCCATCAGTGTCAGTTCCGGTCAGGCCACCGGTGGCTACACCTTC; CDR3aa: CAISVSSGQATGGYTF
v_gene: TRBV18; j_gene: TRBJ1-4; abundance: NA; d_gene: NA; CDR3nt: TGTGCCAGCTCACTTACGACAGGACGAGAAAAACTGTTTTTT; CDR3aa: CASSLTTGREKLFF
v_gene: TRBV18; j_gene: TRBJ2-7; abundance: NA; d_gene: NA; CDR3nt: TGTGCCAGCTCACCGTCGGTTGAGCAGTACTTC; CDR3aa: CASSPSVEQYF
v_gene: TRBV28; j_gene: TRBJ1-2; abundance: NA; d_gene: NA; CDR3nt: TGTGTCTTCAGGGTGATTAACTATGGCTACACCTTC; CDR3aa: CVFRVINYGYTF
v_gene: TRBV30; j_gene: TRBJ2-7; abundance: once; d_gene: NA; CDR3nt: TGTGCCTGGAGTAAGGAGGGAGCTCAGGTGCAGTACTTC; CDR3aa: CAWSKEGAQVQYF
v_gene: TRBV5-1; j_gene: TRBJ1-1; abundance: NA; d_gene: NA; CDR3nt: TGCGCCAGCAGCTCATACGATCTGACAGCCAACACTGAAGCTTTCTTT; CDR3aa: CASSSYDLTANTEAFF
v_gene: TRBV2; j_gene: TRBJ1-4; abundance: NA; d_gene: NA; CDR3nt: TGTGCCAGCAGTGGCGGAGCTAATGAAAAACTGTTTTTT; CDR3aa: CASSGGANEKLFF
v_gene: TRBV25-1; j_gene: TRBJ2-1; abundance: NA; d_gene: NA; CDR3nt: TGTGCCAGCAGTGAAGTGCCCCGTAGCGAAAGCTCCTACAATGAGCAGTTCTTC; CDR3aa: CASSEVPRSESSYNEQFF
v_gene: TRBV28; j_gene: TRBJ2-2; abundance: few; d_gene: NA; CDR3nt: TGTGCCAGCAGCCAAGTAATGGTGTCGGAGGGGGAGCTGTTTTTT; CDR3aa: CASSQVMVSEGELFF
v_gene: TRBV29-1; j_gene: TRBJ2-7; abundance: few; d_gene: NA; CDR3nt: TGCAGCGTTGCAGGGGTCCGCTACGAGCAGTACTTC; CDR3aa: CSVAGVRYEQYF
v_gene: TRBV28; j_gene: TRBJ2-7; abundance: NA; d_gene: NA; CDR3nt: TGTGCCAGCAGTGTAGGGACAGGGGGCGATACTAGCGGGAGGATAGTTTACGAGCAGTACTTC; CDR3aa: CASSVGTGGDTSGRIVYEQYF
v_gene: TRBV4-1; j_gene: TRBJ2-2; abundance: NA; d_gene: NA; CDR3nt: TGCGCCAGCACTTCGACAAGCGGAGCCGGGGAGCTGTTTTTT; CDR3aa: CASTSTSGAGELFF
v_gene: TRBV7-8; j_gene: TRBJ2-3; abundance: once; d_gene: TRBD2; CDR3nt: TGTGCCAGCAGCCCGAGACTAGCAGCCGATACGCAGTATTTT; CDR3aa: CASSPRLAADTQYF
v_gene: TRBV12-5; j_gene: TRBJ1-5; abundance: few; d_gene: TRBD1; CDR3nt: TGTGCTAGTGTTCCGCAGGGGGATGGCAATCAGCCCCAGCATTTT; CDR3aa: CASVPQGDGNQPQHF
v_gene: TRBV4-2; j_gene: TRBJ1-5; abundance: NA; d_gene: NA; CDR3nt: TGTGCCAGCAGCCAAGGGGGACTGTATAGCAATCAGCCCCAGCATTTT; CDR3aa: CASSQGGLYSNQPQHF
v_gene: TRBV18; j_gene: TRBJ2-1; abundance: NA; d_gene: NA; CDR3nt: TGTGCCAGCTCACCGCTAGGAGGGGACTACAATGAGCAGTTCTTC; CDR3aa: CASSPLGGDYNEQFF
v_gene: TRBV29-1; j_gene: TRBJ1-1; abundance: NA; d_gene: TRBD1; CDR3nt: TGCAGCGTTGAAGAGGGAGGACAGGGAGGGGAAGCTTTCTTT; CDR3aa: CSVEEGGQGGEAFF
v_gene: TRBV7-7; j_gene: TRBJ2-1; abundance: NA; d_gene: TRBD2; CDR3nt: TGTGCCAGCAGCTTAGGAGCGGGAGGGCCGATTGGGGACAATGAGCAGTTCTTC; CDR3aa: CASSLGAGGPIGDNEQFF
v_gene: TRBV27; j_gene: TRBJ2-2; abundance: few; d_gene: NA; CDR3nt: TGTGCCAGCAGTTTTTCCCGGACAGCGAACACCGGGGAGCTGTTTTTT; CDR3aa: CASSFSRTANTGELFF
v_gene: TRBV29-1; j_gene: TRBJ1-1; abundance: few; d_gene: NA; CDR3nt: TGCAGCGTTGTGACTGTCGGAGCTGAAGCTTTCTTT; CDR3aa: CSVVTVGAEAFF
v_gene: TRBV2; j_gene: TRBJ2-5; abundance: NA; d_gene: TRBD2; CDR3nt: TGTGCCAGCAGTCGGACTAGCGGGCAAGAGACCCAGTACTTC; CDR3aa: CASSRTSGQETQYF
v_gene: TRBV19; j_gene: TRBJ2-3; abundance: NA; d_gene: TRBD1; CDR3nt: TGTGCCAGTAGATCACCGGGACAGGGGACAGATACGCAGTATTTT; CDR3aa: CASRSPGQGTDTQYF
v_gene: TRBV5-1; j_gene: TRBJ2-1; abundance: NA; d_gene: TRBD2; CDR3nt: TGCGCCAGCAGTTCTGATCTAGCGGGAAATGAGCAGTTCTTC; CDR3aa: CASSSDLAGNEQFF
v_gene: TRBV2; j_gene: TRBJ1-1; abundance: NA; d_gene: TRBD1; CDR3nt: TGTGCCACAGGCGGGACAGGGACCACTGAAGCTTTCTTT; CDR3aa: CATGGTGTTEAFF
v_gene: TRBV20-1; j_gene: TRBJ2-7; abundance: NA; d_gene: NA; CDR3nt: TGCAGTGCTCCCGGGGGGCTGGAGCAGTACTTC; CDR3aa: CSAPGGLEQYF
v_gene: TRBV5-4; j_gene: TRBJ2-1; abundance: NA; d_gene: TRBD1; CDR3nt: TGTGCCAGCAGCCCGCGGACAGGGCGGAATGAGCAGTTCTTC; CDR3aa: CASSPRTGRNEQFF
v_gene: TRBV28; j_gene: TRBJ1-3; abundance: NA; d_gene: TRBD1; CDR3nt: TGTGCCAGCAGCCCTCGGACAGGTCTAGTTGACTCTGGAAACACCATATATTTT; CDR3aa: CASSPRTGLVDSGNTIYF
v_gene: TRBV10-3; j_gene: TRBJ2-1; abundance: NA; d_gene: TRBD2; CDR3nt: TGTGCCATCAAATGGGGCGGGAGCGTCGGGGAGCAGTTCTTC; CDR3aa: CAIKWGGSVGEQFF
v_gene: TRBV5-1; j_gene: TRBJ2-1; abundance: NA; d_gene: NA; CDR3nt: TGCGCCAGCAGCTTGGTGGGTAGCAGCTACAATGAGCAGTTCTTC; CDR3aa: CASSLVGSSYNEQFF
v_gene: TRBV30; j_gene: TRBJ2-7; abundance: NA; d_gene: TRBD2; CDR3nt: TGTGCCTGCCCTTGTGGGAGGGCTTCCTACGAGCAGTACTTC; CDR3aa: CACPCGRASYEQYF
v_gene: TRBV10-1; j_gene: TRBJ1-5; abundance: NA; d_gene: TRBD1; CDR3nt: TGCGCCAGCAGTGCTACAGGGGCCGATCAGCCCCAGCATTTT; CDR3aa: CASSATGADQPQHF
v_gene: TRBV25-1; j_gene: TRBJ1-3; abundance: NA; d_gene: TRBD1; CDR3nt: TGTGCCAGCAGTGCCGATCTAGGACAGGTCGCCTCTGGAAACACCATATATTTT; CDR3aa: CASSADLGQVASGNTIYF
v_gene: TRBV7-9; j_gene: TRBJ1-2; abundance: NA; d_gene: NA; CDR3nt: TGTGCCAGCAGCTTAGACGTCAGGGATGGCTACACCTTC; CDR3aa: CASSLDVRDGYTF
v_gene: TRBV5-4; j_gene: TRBJ1-1; abundance: NA; d_gene: TRBD1; CDR3nt: TGTGCCAGCAGCACCCAGGGGGACACTGAAGCTTTCTTT; CDR3aa: CASSTQGDTEAFF
v_gene: TRBV15; j_gene: TRBJ2-7; abundance: NA; d_gene: NA; CDR3nt: TGTGCCACCAGCAGGACAGGTTCAACCTACGATCAGTACTTC; CDR3aa: CATSRTGSTYDQYF
v_gene: TRBV6-1; j_gene: TRBJ2-3; abundance: NA; d_gene: TRBD2; CDR3nt: TGTGCCAGCAGTGAAAGCGGGACTTCCTCTAGCACAGATACGCAGTATTTT; CDR3aa: CASSESGTSSSTDTQYF
v_gene: TRBV5-4; j_gene: TRBJ2-7; abundance: NA; d_gene: NA; CDR3nt: TGTGCCAGCAGCTTGGTAGGCCAGGGTTACGAGCAGTACTTC; CDR3aa: CASSLVGQGYEQYF
v_gene: TRBV5-1; j_gene: TRBJ1-2; abundance: NA; d_gene: NA; CDR3nt: TGCGCCAGCAGCTTGGGCAGATCCGATGGCTACACCTTC; CDR3aa: CASSLGRSDGYTF
v_gene: TRBV4-1; j_gene: TRBJ2-2; abundance: NA; d_gene: TRBD1; CDR3nt: TGCGCCAGCAGCCAAGAAGGGGCTTTTCGGACAGGAGACACCGGGGAGCTGTTTTTT; CDR3aa: CASSQEGAFRTGDTGELFF
v_gene: TRBV30; j_gene: TRBJ2-3; abundance: once; d_gene: TRBD2; CDR3nt: TGTGCCTGGAGTAGGTCAAGGACTAGCAGATTCACAGATACGCAGTATTTT; CDR3aa: CAWSRSRTSRFTDTQYF
v_gene: TRBV27; j_gene: TRBJ2-5; abundance: NA; d_gene: TRBD1; CDR3nt: TGTGCCAGCATCCCCCTGGGGACAGGGGCAGAGACCCAGTACTTC; CDR3aa: CASIPLGTGAETQYF
v_gene: TRBV5-1; j_gene: TRBJ2-3; abundance: NA; d_gene: NA; CDR3nt: TGCGCCAGCAGCTCCTCCGTTGGGGGGTCAGATACGCAGTATTTT; CDR3aa: CASSSSVGGSDTQYF
v_gene: TRBV5-1; j_gene: TRBJ2-5; abundance: NA; d_gene: TRBD1; CDR3nt: TGCGCCAGCAGCTTGGAACAGGGGAAGAGGGAGACCCAGTACTTC; CDR3aa: CASSLEQGKRETQYF